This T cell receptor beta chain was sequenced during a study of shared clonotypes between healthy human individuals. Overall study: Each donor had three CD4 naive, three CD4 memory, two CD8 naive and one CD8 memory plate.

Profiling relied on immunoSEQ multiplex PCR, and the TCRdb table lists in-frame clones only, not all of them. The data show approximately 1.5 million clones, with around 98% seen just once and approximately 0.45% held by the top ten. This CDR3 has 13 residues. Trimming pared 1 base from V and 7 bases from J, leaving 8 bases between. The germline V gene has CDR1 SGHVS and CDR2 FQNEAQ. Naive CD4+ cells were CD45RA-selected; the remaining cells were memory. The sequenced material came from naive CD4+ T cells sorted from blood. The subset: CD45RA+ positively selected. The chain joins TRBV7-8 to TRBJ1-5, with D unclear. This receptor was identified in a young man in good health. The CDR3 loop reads CASSLGTNQPQHF. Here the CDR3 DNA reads TGTGCCAGCAGCTTAGGGACGAACCAGCCCCAGCATTTT.